This is a list of T cell receptor beta chains from one sample in a study of T cell repertoires in cytomegalovirus infection. TCRdb reanalysed the reads using MiXCR and keeps one entry per CDR3 protein. The table lists hundreds of thousands of distinct CDR3 sequences, approximately 30% of them singletons, with 12% to 15% in the top ten. Input material: PBMCs. The receptors stem from a human donor in good health (CMV status not recorded). Some clones in this sample may be carry-over from other donors' samples. Each CDR3 is given without its conserved first and last residue. Each record gives: V gene, J gene, CDR3 length, CDR3 protein.

TRBV18,TRBJ1-5,14,ASSPPGGQVYQPQH
TRBV7-3,TRBJ2-1,12,ASSSSPAYNEQF
TRBV7-2,TRBJ1-5,13,ASSLDSVSNQPQH
TRBV20-1,TRBJ1-2,13,SARDQAIPGYGYT
TRBV28,TRBJ1-1,13,ASRPPPGLNTEAF
TRBV5-5,TRBJ1-2,14,ASSLGMEGILYGYT
TRBV28,TRBJ1-5,16,ASSLAGRGLTGNQPQH
TRBV19,TRBJ1-2,12,ASSVDRGNYGYT
TRBV7-2,TRBJ2-7,12,ASSLRSETYEQY
TRBV28,TRBJ2-5,16,ASRNTRLAGGHQETQY
TRBV19,TRBJ2-2,13,ASSLGTSGNGELF
TRBV18,TRBJ2-5,11,ASTYRVQETQY
TRBV5-4,TRBJ1-1,12,ASGRQGRNTEAF
TRBV28,TRBJ1-6,16,ASTQDRVQSSYNSPLH
TRBV7-2,TRBJ2-5,11,ASSSDRHRDQY
TRBV20-1,TRBJ2-5,11,SARDVYSETQY
TRBV28,TRBJ1-1,12,ASSRAPVYTEAF
TRBV14,TRBJ1-3,11,ATNAASGNTIY
TRBV25-1,TRBJ2-7,12,ASVAAGKTYEQY
TRBV9,TRBJ2-3,18,ASSKLDPRDSIGFTDTQY
TRBV5-1,TRBJ2-6,17,ASSLEWTGLSSGANVLT
TRBV7-2,TRBJ2-7,13,ASSLTGVNSYEQY
TRBV7-8,TRBJ1-3,13,ASSLRLGEGNTIY
TRBV12-3/TRBV12-4,TRBJ1-6,11,ASSLRGNSPLH
TRBV7-2,TRBJ1-2,13,ASSLEVEIYYGYT
TRBV7-9,TRBJ2-3,9,ASSLVAGFY
TRBV7-8,TRBJ2-4,12,ASSRGLVTYIQY
TRBV5-1,TRBJ1-1,12,ASSSGQENTEAF
TRBV6-2/TRBV6-3,TRBJ1-1,12,ASSTPGRTTEAF
TRBV29-1,TRBJ1-5,12,SVVPSYSNQPQH
TRBV19,TRBJ1-2,12,ASSWTGRNYGYT
TRBV6-2/TRBV6-3,TRBJ1-5,12,ASSDLHSNQPQH
TRBV18,TRBJ1-1,13,ASSPTSHKNTEAF
TRBV12-3/TRBV12-4,TRBJ2-6,12,ASSSLNGANVLT
TRBV6-1,TRBJ2-1,15,ASTPLGDRRSYNEQF
TRBV29-1,TRBJ1-2,8,SVEDVGYT
TRBV6-5,TRBJ1-6,19,ASSYSSPNFLTKRLNSPLH
TRBV12-3/TRBV12-4,TRBJ2-3,12,VSSLTGGSDTQY
TRBV6-2/TRBV6-3,TRBJ1-2,10,ASINRDSGYT
TRBV7-2,TRBJ2-4,14,ASSLVGGLAKNIQY
TRBV6-6,TRBJ2-2,13,VSSTGTGHSGELF
TRBV7-2,TRBJ2-5,13,ASSYLGQGGKTQY
TRBV7-2,TRBJ2-5,13,ASSLSGLARETQY
TRBV12-3/TRBV12-4,TRBJ1-5,15,ASSPEGQAEGDQPQH
TRBV6-5,TRBJ2-5,12,ASPRRPGRETQY
TRBV5-4,TRBJ2-3,14,ASSLGGASSTDTQY
TRBV7-2,TRBJ2-5,14,ASSLRGDRVGETQY
TRBV4-2,TRBJ1-5,13,ASSPVLGVDQPQH
TRBV6-2/TRBV6-3,TRBJ1-2,9,ASSSGYGYT
TRBV5-6,TRBJ2-3,12,ASSFGGITDTQY
TRBV11-2,TRBJ2-7,11,ASSYARAREQY
TRBV4-1,TRBJ1-2,13,ASSPRDSTNYGYT
TRBV19,TRBJ2-3,15,ASSIGGSLRSTDTQY
TRBV9,TRBJ1-4,13,ASSETGDRNEKLF
TRBV27,TRBJ2-3,9,ATTGQGGQY
TRBV29-1,TRBJ2-1,11,SVPSQSYNEQF
TRBV10-3,TRBJ2-2,17,AISEFGPGPTGWTGELF
TRBV6-1,TRBJ2-5,14,ASSERYRGMKETQY
TRBV24-1,TRBJ2-5,13,ATSEGQGPQETQY